This TCR beta chain was obtained from a study of blood T cell repertoires in COVID-19. The wider study: Samples of COVID-19 (acute and convalescent) were obtained from the United States, Italy and Spain.

Produced via immunoSEQ multiplex PCR; TCRdb's table is partial and in-frame only. The top ten hold about 0.26% of the sample, which has roughly 670,000 clones, about 87% seen once. CDR1 MNHNY and CDR2 SVGAGI come from the germline V gene (reference sequence). The CDR3 contains 13 residues. V dropped 7 bases and J dropped 5 bases, with 12 bases sitting between them. This rearrangement joins TRBV6-6 to TRBJ1-5; tentative D call: TRBD1 (5 bases). The clonotype comes from a woman aged 18-35 years with acute or convalescent COVID-19. Specimen: peripheral blood. CDR3 amino acids: CASKGDWDQPQHF. CDR3 nucleotides: TGTGCCAGCAAAGGGGACTGGGATCAGCCCCAGCATTTT.